The source of this T cell receptor beta chain is a study of blood T cell repertoires in COVID-19. Study background: T cells, B-cell-depleted T cells, or PBMCs provided the cDNA or gDNA that served as material.

Participants had their cohort set by participant-reported clinical history. Before being deemed recovered, Cohort 3 donors had two negative PCRs, clearance, or symptom resolution. This clone has more than one count but fewer than ten. The authors' processing: Amplification with reference gene primers provided the estimates of nucleated cell counts. The method was immunoSEQ multiplex PCR; TCRdb's version includes in-frame clones alone and lacks a portion of them. For V, J and clone size, that table is used; D and trimming come from the DNA. The sample lists roughly 330,000 clones; approximately 88% were seen once. Sequenced material: PBMCs or T cells enriched from blood (not recorded which). This receptor was obtained from a man in his thirties or forties who had recovered from COVID-19.

DNA of the CDR3: TGTGCCAGCAGTTACCCGACTGGCAGGGGGATGTACGAGCAGTACTTC. Translated: CASSYPTGRGMYEQYF. The rearrangement joins TRBV6-5 to TRBJ2-7; TRBD1 agrees at 7 bases. CDR3 size: 16 residues. The germline CDR1 and CDR2 sequences are MNHEY and SVGAGI. The V and J ends lost 2 bases and 4 bases, in that order; junction bases with no gene match: 11.